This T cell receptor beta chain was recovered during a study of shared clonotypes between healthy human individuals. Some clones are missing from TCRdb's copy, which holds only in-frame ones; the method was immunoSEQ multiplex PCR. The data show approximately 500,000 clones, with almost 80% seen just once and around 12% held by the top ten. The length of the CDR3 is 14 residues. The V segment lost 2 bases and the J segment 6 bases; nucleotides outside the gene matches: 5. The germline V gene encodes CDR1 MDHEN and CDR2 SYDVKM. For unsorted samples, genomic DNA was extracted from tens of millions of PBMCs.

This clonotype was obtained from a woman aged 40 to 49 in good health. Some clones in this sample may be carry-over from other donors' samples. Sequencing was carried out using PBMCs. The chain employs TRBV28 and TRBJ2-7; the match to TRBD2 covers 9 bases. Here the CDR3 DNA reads TGTGCCAGCAGTTTAGTAGCGGGAGTAGGCGAGCAGTACTTC. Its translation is CASSLVAGVGEQYF.